The TCR beta chain under discussion was sequenced for a study of blood T cell repertoires in COVID-19. The CDR3 spans 18 residues. Per the germline V gene, CDR1 is SGHVS and CDR2 is FQNEAQ. After removal of 0 bases from V and 1 base from J, the junction contained 9 bases not matched to a gene. Seattle participants joined during active infection and were tracked over time. The authors' processing: Reference gene primer amplification gave estimated nucleated cell counts. Here immunoSEQ multiplex PCR was the method, and the copy in TCRdb shows in-frame clones only, minus some. V, J and clone size reflect that table, while D and trimming were determined from the DNA. The repertoire holds about 260,000 clones, with about 87% as singletons.

The receptor was derived from a woman aged 55-75 years with COVID-19, enrolled during active disease. V and J are TRBV7-8 and TRBJ2-7; the match to TRBD2 covers 10 bases. The sequencing sample was made of peripheral blood. The CDR3 DNA follows: TGTGCCAGCAGCTTAGCGCTGGCTAGCGGGAGCACATCCTACGAGCAGTACTTC. Residues: CASSLALASGSTSYEQYF.